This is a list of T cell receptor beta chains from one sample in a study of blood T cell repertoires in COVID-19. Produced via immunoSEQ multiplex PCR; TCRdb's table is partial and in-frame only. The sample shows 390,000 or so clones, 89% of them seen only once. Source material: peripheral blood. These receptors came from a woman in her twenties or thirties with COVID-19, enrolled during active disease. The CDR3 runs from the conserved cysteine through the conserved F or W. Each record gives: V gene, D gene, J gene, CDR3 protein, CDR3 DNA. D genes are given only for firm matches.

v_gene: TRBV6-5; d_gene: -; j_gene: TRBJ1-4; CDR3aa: CATWTELATNEKLFF; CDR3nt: TGTGCCACCTGGACAGAGCTTGCAACTAATGAAAAACTGTTTTTT
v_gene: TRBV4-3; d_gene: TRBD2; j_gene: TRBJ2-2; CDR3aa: CASSQDPTSGDTGELFF; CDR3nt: TGCGCCAGCAGCCAAGATCCCACTAGCGGGGATACCGGGGAGCTGTTTTTT
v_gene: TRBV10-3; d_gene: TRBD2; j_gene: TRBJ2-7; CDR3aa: CAISEGSGAYEQYF; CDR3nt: TGTGCCATCAGTGAGGGAAGCGGGGCCTACGAGCAGTACTTC
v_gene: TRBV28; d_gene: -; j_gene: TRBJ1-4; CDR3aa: CASSSQGVGNEKLFF; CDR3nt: TGTGCCAGCAGTTCGCAAGGGGTTGGGAATGAAAAACTGTTTTTT
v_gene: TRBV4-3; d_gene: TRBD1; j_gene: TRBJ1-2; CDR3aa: CASSQRITGDYGYTF; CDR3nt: TGCGCCAGCAGCCAGCGAATAACAGGGGATTATGGCTACACCTTC
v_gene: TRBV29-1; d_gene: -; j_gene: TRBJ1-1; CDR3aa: CSVEDPRAVNTEAFF; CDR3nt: TGCAGCGTTGAAGATCCCAGGGCGGTGAACACTGAAGCTTTCTTT
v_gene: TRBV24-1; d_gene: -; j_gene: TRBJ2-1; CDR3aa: CATSGLTGPLGDEQFF; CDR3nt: TGTGCCACCAGTGGCTTGACAGGACCCCTTGGTGATGAGCAGTTCTTC
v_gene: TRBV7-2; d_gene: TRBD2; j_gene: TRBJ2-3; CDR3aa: CASSSRGTSGTDTQYF; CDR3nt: TGTGCCAGCAGCTCCCGAGGGACTAGCGGCACAGATACGCAGTATTTT
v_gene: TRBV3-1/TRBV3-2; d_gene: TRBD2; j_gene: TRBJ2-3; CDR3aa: CASSQDLAGDDTQYF; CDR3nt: TGTGCCAGCAGCCAAGATCTAGCGGGGGATGATACGCAGTATTTT
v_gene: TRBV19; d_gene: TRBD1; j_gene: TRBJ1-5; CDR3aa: CASKTRGQGSNQPQHF; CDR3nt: TGTGCCAGTAAAACCCGCGGACAGGGTAGCAATCAGCCCCAGCATTTT
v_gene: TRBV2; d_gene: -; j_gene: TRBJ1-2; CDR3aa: CASRLEGTYGYTF; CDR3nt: TGTGCCAGCAGGTTGGAGGGTACCTATGGCTACACCTTC
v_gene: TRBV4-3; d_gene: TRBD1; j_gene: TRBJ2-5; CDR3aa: CASSKGAGGFQETQYF; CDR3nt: TGCGCCAGCAGCAAAGGGGCAGGGGGCTTCCAAGAGACCCAGTACTTC
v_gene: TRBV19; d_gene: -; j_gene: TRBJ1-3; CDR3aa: CASSVTGPGNTIYF; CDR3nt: TGTGCCAGTAGTGTCACAGGGCCTGGAAACACCATATATTTT
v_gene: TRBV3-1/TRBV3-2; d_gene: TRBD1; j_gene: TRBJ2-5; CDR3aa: CASSQDRDRDIGETQYF; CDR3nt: TGTGCCAGCAGCCAAGATCGGGACAGGGACATCGGAGAGACCCAGTACTTC
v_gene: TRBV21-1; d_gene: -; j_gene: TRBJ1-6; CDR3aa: CASSKFRRRSSYNSPLHF; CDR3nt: TGTGCCAGCAGCAAATTCCGGCGGCGGAGCTCCTATAATTCACCCCTCCACTTT
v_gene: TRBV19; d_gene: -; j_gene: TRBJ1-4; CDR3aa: CASSIVTGQGEKLFF; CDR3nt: TGTGCCAGTAGTATAGTCACAGGGCAAGGTGAAAAACTGTTTTTT
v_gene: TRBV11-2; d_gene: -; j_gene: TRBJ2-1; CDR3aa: CASSFGQPNEQFF; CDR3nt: TGTGCCAGCAGCTTTGGACAGCCCAATGAGCAGTTCTTC
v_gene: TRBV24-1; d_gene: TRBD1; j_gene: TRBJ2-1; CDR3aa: CATSDRGRGNEQFF; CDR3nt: TGTGCCACCAGTGACAGGGGGCGCGGCAATGAGCAGTTCTTC
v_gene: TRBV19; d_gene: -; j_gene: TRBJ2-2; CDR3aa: CASSIIGTLNTGELFF; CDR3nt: TGTGCCAGTAGTATAATTGGGACATTGAACACCGGGGAGCTGTTTTTT
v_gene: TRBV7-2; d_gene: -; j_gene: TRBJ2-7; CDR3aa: CASSLVLMSSYEQYF; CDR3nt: TGTGCCAGCAGCTTAGTGTTAATGAGCTCCTACGAGCAGTACTTC
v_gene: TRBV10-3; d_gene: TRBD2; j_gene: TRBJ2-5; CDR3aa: CAISVLAGVETQYF; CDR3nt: TGTGCCATCAGTGTCCTAGCGGGAGTTGAGACCCAGTACTTC
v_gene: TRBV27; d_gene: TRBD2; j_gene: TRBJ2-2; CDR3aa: CASSLFGPAGAGELFF; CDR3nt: TGTGCCAGCAGTTTATTTGGCCCAGCGGGGGCCGGGGAGCTGTTTTTT
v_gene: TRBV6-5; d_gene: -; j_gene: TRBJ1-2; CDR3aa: CAGDNRVLGYGYTF; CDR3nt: TGTGCCGGGGACAACAGGGTTCTCGGCTATGGCTACACCTTC
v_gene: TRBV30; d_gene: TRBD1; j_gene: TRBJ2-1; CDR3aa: CAWSPLRTGNNEQFF; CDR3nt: TGTGCCTGGAGCCCACTCCGGACAGGCAACAATGAGCAGTTCTTC